A single sample gave rise to the 16 T cell receptor beta chains below, sequenced in a study of OX40 agonist ivuxolimab in advanced cancers. TCRdb's table, derived via immunoSEQ multiplex PCR, lists solely in-frame clones and lacks some. This sample carries over 55,000 clones, more than 85% of them seen once, and the ten largest clones take about 2%. Sequenced here: CD4+ or CD8+ T cells sorted from blood, sampled in a trial of the OX40 agonist ivuxolimab. Receptors were obtained from an adult with an advanced solid tumor such as melanoma, head and neck, liver or kidney cancer.

The chain has TRBV9 and TRBJ2-1, with 8 bases identical to TRBD2. Germline-derived CDR1 and CDR2 are SGDLS and YYNGEE. The ends lost 3 bases at V and 0 bases at J; junction bases unmatched: 5. The CDR3 loop spans 16 amino acids. The CDR3 region is CASSGRGASSYNEQFF. The CDR3 coding sequence is TGTGCCAGCAGCGGGCGGGGGGCGAGCTCCTACAATGAGCAGTTCTTC.

A single count supports this clone. The chain uses TRBV7-9 and TRBJ1-1; D gene unclear. Germline V CDR1 and CDR2: SEHNR, FQNEAQ (reference sequence). CDR3 length equals 12 residues. V was trimmed by 5 bases and J by 5 bases, leaving 9 bases between them. Here the CDR3 DNA reads TGTGCCAGCAGCAGGTACGGGACTGAAGCTTTCTTT. Translation: CASSRYGTEAFF.

The chain joins TRBV6-1 to TRBJ2-1; 9 positions match TRBD1. The trim removed 1 base at V and 5 bases at J, leaving 3 bases unmatched. The CDR3 is 15 residues long. CDR1 is MNHNS, CDR2 SASEGT, per germline. Written as DNA, the CDR3 is TGTGCCAGCAGTGAAGGAGGGACAGGGAACAATGAGCAGTTCTTC. It specifies CASSEGGTGNNEQFF.

The chain links TRBV28 to TRBJ2-7; D is undetermined. The V end lost 4 bases, the J end lost 4 bases, and 8 bases lay between the germline ends. Germline lookup yields CDR1 MDHEN and CDR2 SYDVKM. The CDR3 extends over 12 amino acids. The CDR3 loop reads CASSYNPYEQYF. In DNA, the CDR3 is TGTGCCAGCAGTTACAACCCTTACGAGCAGTACTTC.

This chain uses TRBV19 with TRBJ2-3; 8 nucleotides match TRBD1. The germline V gene encodes CDR1 LNHDA and CDR2 SQIVND (reference sequence). V lost 5 bases and J lost 2; bases outside the gene matches: 9. The CDR3 length is 16 residues. In DNA, the CDR3 is TGTGCCAGTAGTTTTCGGACAGGGACGAACACAGATACGCAGTATTTT. Protein product: CASSFRTGTNTDTQYF.

Here the CDR3 reads CASSEELPWAYNEQFF. The CDR3 nucleotides are TGTGCCAGCAGCGAGGAGTTGCCGTGGGCCTACAATGAGCAGTTCTTC. The chain has TRBV9 and TRBJ2-1, with D uncertain. The CDR3 covers 16 residues. V was clipped by 3 bases and J by 2 bases, with 15 bases between them. The germline V gene encodes CDR1 SGDLS and CDR2 YYNGEE.

The CDR3 sequence is CASSFGGTIYF. In DNA, the CDR3 is TGTGCCAGCAGCTTCGGGGGTACCATATATTTT. The chain has TRBV7-9 and TRBJ1-3; maybe TRBD1 (5 bases). The length of the CDR3 is 11 residues. V lost 3 bases, J lost 10 bases, and 7 bases lay in between. Germline lookup yields CDR1 SEHNR and CDR2 FQNEAQ (reference sequence).

The chain combines TRBV27 with TRBJ2-5; maybe TRBD2 (6 bases). V lost 6 bases and J lost 5, with 25 bases in between. CDR1 is MNHEY, CDR2 SMNVEV, per germline (reference sequence). The CDR3 sequence is 17 residues long. The CDR3 bases are TGTGCCAGCAGCCCTCGAAATGTGATCCTAGGAGGGGAGACCCAGTACTTC. Translation: CASSPRNVILGGETQYF.

The chain employs TRBV9 and TRBJ2-7, with unresolved D. V was shortened by 0 bases and J by 7 bases, with 17 bases between the two germline ends. The germline V gene has CDR1 SGDLS and CDR2 YYNGEE. There are 15 residues in the CDR3. As DNA, the CDR3 is TGTGCCAGCAGCGTAGAATTGTCGCCTGTCTATGAGCAGTACTTC. Residues: CASSVELSPVYEQYF.

The V call is TRBV9, the J call TRBJ2-5, with 8 bases aligning to TRBD2. From germline, CDR1 is SGDLS and CDR2 YYNGEE. J was trimmed by 5 bases and V by 1 base; bases with no gene match: 28. CDR3 length: 22 amino acids. The CDR3 loop is CASSVSLPSVASGSKVRETQYF. CDR3 coding DNA: TGTGCCAGCAGCGTAAGCCTCCCCTCGGTTGCTAGCGGGTCGAAGGTTAGGGAGACCCAGTACTTC.

This clone was observed once. J is TRBJ1-1 and V is TRBV6-5, with TRBD1 identical over 9 bases. Germline V gene data show CDR1 as MNHEY and CDR2 as SVGAGI. This CDR3 contains 14 residues. V dropped 6 bases and J dropped 5; count of bases not matched to a gene: 7. The CDR3 loop reads CASRNRGHGTEAFF. The CDR3 bases are TGTGCCAGCAGGAACAGGGGGCACGGGACTGAAGCTTTCTTT.

The chain uses TRBV11-3 and TRBJ1-2, with D perhaps matching TRBD1 (6 bases). There are 16 residues in the CDR3. CDR1 is SGHNT and CDR2 is YENEEA in the germline V gene. The V end lost 0 bases, the J end lost 4 bases, and 15 bases lay between the germline ends. CDR3 nucleotide sequence: TGTGCCAGCAGCTTAGATCTTGGGGGGCTGGGCTATGGCTACACCTTC. It codes for CASSLDLGGLGYGYTF.

The chain couples TRBV4-3 to TRBJ2-2, with unresolved D. The CDR3 has 16 amino acids. The germline V gene encodes CDR1 LGHNA and CDR2 YSLEER. The V gene lost 0 bases and the J gene lost 6 bases, with 14 bases spanning the gap. The CDR3 loop reads CASSQDPLDGAGELFF. The CDR3 nucleotides are TGCGCCAGCAGCCAAGATCCCCTGGATGGTGCCGGGGAGCTGTTTTTT.

The gene calls are TRBV11-3 and TRBJ2-1, with TRBD2 matching over 7 bases. V shed 1 base and J 9 bases; nucleotides not matched to a gene: 6. Germline-derived CDR1 and CDR2 are SGHNT and YENEEA. The CDR3 contains 14 residues. CDR3 nucleotide sequence: TGTGCCAGCAGCTTAGCGCGGGAGTATGGTGAGCAGTTCTTC. It specifies CASSLAREYGEQFF.

This chain joins TRBV5-8 and TRBJ1-1; tentative D call: TRBD1 (6 bases). The CDR3 has 15 residues. With 4 bases removed from V and 3 bases from J, the gap between germline ends came to 16 bases. Germline CDR1 and CDR2: SGHTS and YDEGEE. CDR3 loop: CASSPGRGWDTEAFF. CDR3 sequence (DNA): TGTGCCAGCAGCCCTGGCAGGGGATGGGACACTGAAGCTTTCTTT.

The rearrangement links TRBV4-1 to TRBJ2-1; the match to TRBD2 covers 16 bases. CDR1 MGHRA and CDR2 YSYEKL come from the germline V gene. V trimming: 5 bases; J trimming: 7 bases; junction bases outside the gene matches: 2. The CDR3 sequence is 15 residues long. CDR3: CASSKGLAGGNEQFF. The CDR3 DNA sequence: TGCGCCAGCAGCAAGGGACTAGCGGGGGGGAATGAGCAGTTCTTC.